This T cell receptor (beta chain) was found in a study of monozygotic twins with inflammatory bowel disease. Study-wide results and limits: Healthy twins showed more clonotype sharing with others than IBD patients, especially patients with disease activity.

Both the TCRalpha cDNA and the TCRbeta cDNA were taken through two nested PCRs, lasting approximately 16 and 10 cycles. TCRdb reworked the 5' RACE reads into one entry per CDR3 protein, no DNA. This sample's clone table lists around 450,000 distinct CDR3 sequences. Investigators extracted total RNA from whole blood and did not sort T cells. With respect to this clonotype: Antigen specificity is unknown.

Germline loops: CDR1 SGHTA, CDR2 FQGNSA. This CDR3 is built from 15 residues. This chain uses TRBV7-2 with TRBJ2-2; TCRdb picks TRBD1, but there is no DNA to check that call. Sequenced sample: blood. The sequence was obtained from a human donor with ulcerative colitis or Crohn's disease, or a healthy co-twin of an affected twin (not recorded which). CDR3 in amino acids: CASSFVQGVAGELFF.